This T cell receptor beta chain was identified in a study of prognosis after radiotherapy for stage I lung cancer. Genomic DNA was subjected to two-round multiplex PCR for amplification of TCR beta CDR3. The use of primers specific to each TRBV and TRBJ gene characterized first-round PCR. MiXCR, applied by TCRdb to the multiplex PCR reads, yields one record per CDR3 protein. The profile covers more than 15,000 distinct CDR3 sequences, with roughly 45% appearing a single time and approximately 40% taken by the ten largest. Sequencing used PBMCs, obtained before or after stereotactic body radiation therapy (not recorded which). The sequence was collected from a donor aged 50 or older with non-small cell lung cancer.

The CDR3 loop reads CASSFGVQYGYTF. DNA of the CDR3: TGTGCCAGTAGTTTTGGGGTTCAGTATGGCTACACCTTC. The chain joins TRBV19 to TRBJ1-2; D unclear. This CDR3 contains 13 residues. CDR1 and CDR2 from the germline V gene are LNHDA and SQIVND (reference sequence). With 5 bases removed from V and 5 bases from J, the gap between germline ends came to 12 bases.